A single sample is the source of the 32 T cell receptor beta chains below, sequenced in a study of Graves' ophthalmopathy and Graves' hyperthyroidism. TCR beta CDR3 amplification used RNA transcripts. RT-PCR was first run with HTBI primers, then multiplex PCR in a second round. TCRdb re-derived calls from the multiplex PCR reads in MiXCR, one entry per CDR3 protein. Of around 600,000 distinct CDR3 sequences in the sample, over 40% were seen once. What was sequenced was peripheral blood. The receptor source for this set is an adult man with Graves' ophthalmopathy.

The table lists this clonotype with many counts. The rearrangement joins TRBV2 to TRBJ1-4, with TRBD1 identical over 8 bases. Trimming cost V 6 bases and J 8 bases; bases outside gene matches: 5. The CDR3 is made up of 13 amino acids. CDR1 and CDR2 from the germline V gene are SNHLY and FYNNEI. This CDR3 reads CASSGQGVEKLFF. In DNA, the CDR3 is TGTGCCAGCAGCGGACAGGGTGTGGAAAAACTGTTTTTT.

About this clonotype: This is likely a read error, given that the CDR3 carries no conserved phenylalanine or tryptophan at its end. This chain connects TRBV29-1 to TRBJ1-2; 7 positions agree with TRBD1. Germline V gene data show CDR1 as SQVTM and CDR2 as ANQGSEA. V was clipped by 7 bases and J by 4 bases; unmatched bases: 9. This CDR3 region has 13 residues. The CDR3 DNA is TGCAGCGCGATACAGGGGCGGAGCTATGGCTACACCCTC. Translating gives CSAIQGRSYGYTL.

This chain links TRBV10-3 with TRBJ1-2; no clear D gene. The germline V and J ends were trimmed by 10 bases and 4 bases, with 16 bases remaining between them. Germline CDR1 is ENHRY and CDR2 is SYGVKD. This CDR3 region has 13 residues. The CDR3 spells CASTRGLLYGYTF. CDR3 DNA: TGTGCCAGCACCCGAGGGCTCCTCTATGGCTACACCTTC.

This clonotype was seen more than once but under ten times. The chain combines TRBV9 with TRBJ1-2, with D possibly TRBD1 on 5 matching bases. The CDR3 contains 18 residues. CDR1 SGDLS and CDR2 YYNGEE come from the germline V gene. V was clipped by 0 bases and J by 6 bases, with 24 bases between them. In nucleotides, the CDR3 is TGTGCCAGCAGCGTAGAAGCCTTCACCGACGGTGGGGGAAATGGCTACACCTTC. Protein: CASSVEAFTDGGGNGYTF.

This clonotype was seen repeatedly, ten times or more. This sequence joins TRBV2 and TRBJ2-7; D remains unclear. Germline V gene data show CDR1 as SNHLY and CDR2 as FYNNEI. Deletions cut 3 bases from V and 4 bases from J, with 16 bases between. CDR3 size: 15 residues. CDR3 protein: CASSDVAASLYEQYF. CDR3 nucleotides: TGTGCCAGCAGTGATGTGGCAGCTTCACTTTACGAGCAGTACTTC. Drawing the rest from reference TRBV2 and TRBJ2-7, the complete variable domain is EPEVTQTPSHQVTQMGQEVILRCVPISNHLYFYWYRQILGQKVEFLVSFYNNEISEKSEIFDDQFSVERPDGSNFTLKIRSTKLEDSAMYFCASSDVAASLYEQYFGPGTRLTVT.

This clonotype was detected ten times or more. The CDR3 loop is CSVDRVYGYTF. CDR3 sequence (DNA): TGCAGCGTTGACAGGGTCTATGGCTACACCTTC. The V call is TRBV29-1, the J call TRBJ1-2; the D gene is possibly TRBD1 (5 bases). Per germline, CDR1 SQVTM and CDR2 ANQGSEA. The V gene lost 3 bases and the J gene lost 4 bases, with 6 bases spanning the gap. The CDR3 contains 11 residues.

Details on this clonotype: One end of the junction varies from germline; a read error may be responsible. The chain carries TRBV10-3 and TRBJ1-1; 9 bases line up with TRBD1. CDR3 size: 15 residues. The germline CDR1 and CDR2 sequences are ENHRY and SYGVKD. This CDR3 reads CASSPGQGSGAEAFF. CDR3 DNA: TGTGCCAGCAGTCCGGGACAGGGATCTGGCGCTGAAGCTTTCTTT.

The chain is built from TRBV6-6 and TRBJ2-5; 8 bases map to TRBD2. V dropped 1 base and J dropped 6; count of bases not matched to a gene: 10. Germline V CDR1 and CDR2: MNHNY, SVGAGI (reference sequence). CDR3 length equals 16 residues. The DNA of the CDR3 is TGTGCCAGCAGTTACTTTGGCAGAGCGGGGGTTAAGACCCAGTACTTC. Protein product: CASSYFGRAGVKTQYF.

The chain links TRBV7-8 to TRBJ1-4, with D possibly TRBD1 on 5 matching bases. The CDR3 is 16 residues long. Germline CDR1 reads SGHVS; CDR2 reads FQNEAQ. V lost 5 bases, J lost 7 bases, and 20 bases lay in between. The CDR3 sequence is CASSTRLAGRTEKLFF. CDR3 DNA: TGTGCCAGCAGCACCCGTTTGGCAGGGAGGACTGAAAAACTGTTTTTT.

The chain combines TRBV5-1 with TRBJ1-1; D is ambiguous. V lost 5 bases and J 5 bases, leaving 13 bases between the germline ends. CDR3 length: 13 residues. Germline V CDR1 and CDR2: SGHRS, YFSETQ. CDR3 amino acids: CASSLQRITEAFF. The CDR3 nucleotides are TGCGCCAGCAGTTTACAGCGGATTACTGAAGCTTTCTTT.

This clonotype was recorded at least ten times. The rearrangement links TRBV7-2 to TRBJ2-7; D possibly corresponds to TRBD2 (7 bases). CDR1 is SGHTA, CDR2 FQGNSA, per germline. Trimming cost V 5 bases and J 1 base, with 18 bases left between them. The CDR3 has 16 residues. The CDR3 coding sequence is TGTGCCAGCAGCCCTAGAGGGCGGGGGCGATCCTACGAGCAGTACTTC. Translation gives CASSPRGRGRSYEQYF. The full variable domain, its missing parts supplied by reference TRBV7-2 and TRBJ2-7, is GAGVSQSPSNKVTEKGKDVELRCDPISGHTALYWYRQSLGQGLEFLIYFQGNSAPDKSGLPSDRFSAERTGGSVSTLTIQRTQQEDSAVYLCASSPRGRGRSYEQYFGPGTRLTVT.

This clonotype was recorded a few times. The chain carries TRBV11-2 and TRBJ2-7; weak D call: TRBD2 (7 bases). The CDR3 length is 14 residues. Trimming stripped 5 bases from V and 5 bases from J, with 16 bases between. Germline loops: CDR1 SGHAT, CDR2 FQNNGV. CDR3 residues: CASSPVGGPHEQYF. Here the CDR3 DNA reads TGTGCCAGCAGCCCAGTGGGGGGGCCCCACGAGCAGTACTTC.

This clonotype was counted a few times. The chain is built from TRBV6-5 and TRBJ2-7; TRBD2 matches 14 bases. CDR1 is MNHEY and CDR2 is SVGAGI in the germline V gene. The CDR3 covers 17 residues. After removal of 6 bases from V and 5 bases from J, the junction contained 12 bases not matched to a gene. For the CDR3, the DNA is TGTGCCAGCAGAGAACGTGGGACTAGCGGGAGTGAAGACGAGCAGTACTTC. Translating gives CASRERGTSGSEDEQYF.

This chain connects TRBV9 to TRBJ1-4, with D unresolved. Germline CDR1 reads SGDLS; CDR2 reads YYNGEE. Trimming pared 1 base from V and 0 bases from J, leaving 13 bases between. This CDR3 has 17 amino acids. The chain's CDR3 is CASSVRPEGPTNEKLFF. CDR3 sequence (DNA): TGTGCCAGCAGCGTACGGCCGGAGGGTCCAACTAATGAAAAACTGTTTTTT.

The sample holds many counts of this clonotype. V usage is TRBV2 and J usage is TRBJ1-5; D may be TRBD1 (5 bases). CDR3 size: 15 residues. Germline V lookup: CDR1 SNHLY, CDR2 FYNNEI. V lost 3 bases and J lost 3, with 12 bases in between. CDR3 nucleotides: TGTGCCAGCAGTGAGGTTTACAGGAACAATCAGCCCCAGCATTTT. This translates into CASSEVYRNNQPQHF.

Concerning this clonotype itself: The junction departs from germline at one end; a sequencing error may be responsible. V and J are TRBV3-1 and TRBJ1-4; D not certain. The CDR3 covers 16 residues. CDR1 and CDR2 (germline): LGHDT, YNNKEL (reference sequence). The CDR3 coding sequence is TGTACCAGCAGCCAAGTCTATGGGGTTTGGGGTGAAAAACTGTTTTTT. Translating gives CTSSQVYGVWGEKLFF.

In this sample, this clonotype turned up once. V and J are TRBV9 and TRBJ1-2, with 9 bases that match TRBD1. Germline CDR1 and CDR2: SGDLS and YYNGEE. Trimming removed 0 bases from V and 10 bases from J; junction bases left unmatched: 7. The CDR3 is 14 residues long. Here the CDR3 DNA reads TGTGCCAGCAGCGTAGGTGTCAGGACAGGGGACTACACCTTC. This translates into CASSVGVRTGDYTF.

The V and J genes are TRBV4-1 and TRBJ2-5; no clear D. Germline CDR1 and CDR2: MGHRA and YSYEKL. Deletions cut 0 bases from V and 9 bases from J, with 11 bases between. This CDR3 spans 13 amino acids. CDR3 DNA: TGCGCCAGCAGCCAAGACGTAGATCAGCCCCAGTACTTC. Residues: CASSQDVDQPQYF.

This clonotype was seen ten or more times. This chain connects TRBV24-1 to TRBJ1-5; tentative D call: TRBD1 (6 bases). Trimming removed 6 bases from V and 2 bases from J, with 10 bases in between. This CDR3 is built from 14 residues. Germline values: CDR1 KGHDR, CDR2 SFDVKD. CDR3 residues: CATSNREGNQPQHF. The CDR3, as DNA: TGTGCCACCAGTAACAGGGAGGGCAATCAGCCCCAGCATTTT.

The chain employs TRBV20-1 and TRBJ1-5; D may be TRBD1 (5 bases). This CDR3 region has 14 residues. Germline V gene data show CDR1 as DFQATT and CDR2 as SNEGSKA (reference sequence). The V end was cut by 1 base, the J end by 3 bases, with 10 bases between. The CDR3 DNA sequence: TGCAGTGCTAGAGCCGGGGACGCCAATCAGCCCCAGCATTTT. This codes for CSARAGDANQPQHF.

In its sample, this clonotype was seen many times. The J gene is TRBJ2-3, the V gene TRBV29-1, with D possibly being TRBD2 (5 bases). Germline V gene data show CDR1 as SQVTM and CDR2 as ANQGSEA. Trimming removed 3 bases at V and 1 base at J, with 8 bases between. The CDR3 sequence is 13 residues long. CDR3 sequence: CSVDRGGTDTQYF. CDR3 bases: TGCAGCGTTGACCGGGGTGGCACAGATACGCAGTATTTT.

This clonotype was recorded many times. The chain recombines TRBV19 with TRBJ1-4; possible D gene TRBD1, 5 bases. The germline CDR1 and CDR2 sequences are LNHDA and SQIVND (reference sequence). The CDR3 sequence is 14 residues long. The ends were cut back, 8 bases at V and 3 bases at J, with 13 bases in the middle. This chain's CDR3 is CASHQGLPNEKLFF. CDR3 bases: TGTGCCAGTCATCAGGGACTACCTAATGAAAAACTGTTTTTT. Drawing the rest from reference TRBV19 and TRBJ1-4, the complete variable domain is DGGITQSPKYLFRKEGQNVTLSCEQNLNHDAMYWYRQDPGQGLRLIYYSQIVNDFQKGDIAEGYSVSREKKESFPLTVTSAQKNPTAFYLCASHQGLPNEKLFFGSGTQLSVL.

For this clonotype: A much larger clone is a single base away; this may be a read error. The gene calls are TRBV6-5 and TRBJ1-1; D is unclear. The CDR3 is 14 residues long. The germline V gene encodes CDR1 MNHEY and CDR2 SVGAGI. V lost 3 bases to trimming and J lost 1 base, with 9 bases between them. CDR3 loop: CASSYNRQNTEAFF. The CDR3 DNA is TGTGCCAGCAGTTATAACCGCCAGAACACTGAAGCTTTCTTT.

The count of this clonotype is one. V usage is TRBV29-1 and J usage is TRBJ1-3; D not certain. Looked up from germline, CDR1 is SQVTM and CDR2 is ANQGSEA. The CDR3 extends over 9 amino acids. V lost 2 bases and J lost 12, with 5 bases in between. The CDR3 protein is CSVEIIIYF. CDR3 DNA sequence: TGCAGCGTTGAAATTATCATATATTTT.

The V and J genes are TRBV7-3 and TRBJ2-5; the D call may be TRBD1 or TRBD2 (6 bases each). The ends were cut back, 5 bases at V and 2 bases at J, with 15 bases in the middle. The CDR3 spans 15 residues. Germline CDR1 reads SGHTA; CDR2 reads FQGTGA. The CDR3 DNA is TGTGCCAGCAGCGGGGGGCCACGAGGACAAGAGACCCAGTACTTC. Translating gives CASSGGPRGQETQYF.

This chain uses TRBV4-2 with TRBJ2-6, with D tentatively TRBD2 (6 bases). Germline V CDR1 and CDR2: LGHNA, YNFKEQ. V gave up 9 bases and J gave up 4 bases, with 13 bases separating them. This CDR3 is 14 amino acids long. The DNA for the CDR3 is TGTGCCAGTAGGAGGGCAGGAGGGGCCAACGTCCTGACTTTC. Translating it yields CASRRAGGANVLTF.

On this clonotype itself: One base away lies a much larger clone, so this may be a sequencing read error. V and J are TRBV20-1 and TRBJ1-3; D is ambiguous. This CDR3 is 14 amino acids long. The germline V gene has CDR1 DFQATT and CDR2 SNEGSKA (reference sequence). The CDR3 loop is CSARASGVGSTIYF. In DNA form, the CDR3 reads TGCAGTGCTAGAGCGAGCGGGGTTGGAAGCACCATATATTTT.

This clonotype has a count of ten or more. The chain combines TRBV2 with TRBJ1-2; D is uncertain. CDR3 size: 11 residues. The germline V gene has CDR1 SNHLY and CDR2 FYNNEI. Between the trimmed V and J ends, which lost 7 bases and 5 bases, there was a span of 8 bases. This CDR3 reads CASTFGYGYTF. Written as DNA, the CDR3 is TGTGCCAGCACGTTCGGATATGGCTACACCTTC. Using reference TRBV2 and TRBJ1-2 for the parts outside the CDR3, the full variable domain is EPEVTQTPSHQVTQMGQEVILRCVPISNHLYFYWYRQILGQKVEFLVSFYNNEISEKSEIFDDQFSVERPDGSNFTLKIRSTKLEDSAMYFCASTFGYGYTFGSGTRLTVV.

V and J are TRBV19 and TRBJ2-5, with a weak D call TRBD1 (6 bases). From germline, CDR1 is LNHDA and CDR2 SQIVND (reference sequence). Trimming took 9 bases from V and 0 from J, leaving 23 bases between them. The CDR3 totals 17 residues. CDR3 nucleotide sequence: TGTGCCAGCAGCCAAGATCCCAGACAGGTGTACCAAGAGACCCAGTACTTC. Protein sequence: CASSQDPRQVYQETQYF.

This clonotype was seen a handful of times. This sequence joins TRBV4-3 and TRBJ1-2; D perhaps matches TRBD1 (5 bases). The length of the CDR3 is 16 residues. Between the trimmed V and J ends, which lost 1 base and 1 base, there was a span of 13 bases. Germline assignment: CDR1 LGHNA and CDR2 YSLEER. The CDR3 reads CASSQVGAAYNYGYTF. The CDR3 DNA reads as TGCGCCAGCAGCCAAGTAGGGGCAGCTTATAACTATGGCTACACCTTC.

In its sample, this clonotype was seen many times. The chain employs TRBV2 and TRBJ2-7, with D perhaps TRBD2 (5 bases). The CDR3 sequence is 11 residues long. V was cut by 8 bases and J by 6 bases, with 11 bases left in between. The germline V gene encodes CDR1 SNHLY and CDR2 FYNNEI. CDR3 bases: TGTGCCAGCGTGGGAGTAGGCGAGCAGTACTTC. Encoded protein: CASVGVGEQYF.

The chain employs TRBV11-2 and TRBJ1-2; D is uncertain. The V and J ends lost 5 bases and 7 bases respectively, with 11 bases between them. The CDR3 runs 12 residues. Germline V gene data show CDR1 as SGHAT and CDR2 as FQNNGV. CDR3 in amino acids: CASSIQGFGYTF. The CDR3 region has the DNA TGTGCCAGCAGCATTCAAGGATTTGGCTACACCTTC.